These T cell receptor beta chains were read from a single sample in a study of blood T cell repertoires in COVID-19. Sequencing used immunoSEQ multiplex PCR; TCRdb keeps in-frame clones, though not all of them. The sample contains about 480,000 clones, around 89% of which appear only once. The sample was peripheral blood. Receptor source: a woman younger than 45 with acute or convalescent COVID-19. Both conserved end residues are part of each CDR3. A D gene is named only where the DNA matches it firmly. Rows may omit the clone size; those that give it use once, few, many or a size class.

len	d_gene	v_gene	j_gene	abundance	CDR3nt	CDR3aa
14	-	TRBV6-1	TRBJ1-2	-	TGTGCCAGCAGTGATTATCCGGGGAACTATGGCTACACCTTC	CASSDYPGNYGYTF
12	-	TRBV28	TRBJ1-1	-	TGTGCCAGCAGTTTATCGACACGCCAAGCTTTCTTT	CASSLSTRQAFF
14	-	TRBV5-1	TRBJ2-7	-	TGCGCCAGCAGGCAAACAAACAGGGTTAGCGAGCAGTACTTC	CASRQTNRVSEQYF
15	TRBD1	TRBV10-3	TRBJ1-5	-	TGTGCCATCAGTTCGGGACAGGGAATTGGTCAGCCCCAGCATTTT	CAISSGQGIGQPQHF
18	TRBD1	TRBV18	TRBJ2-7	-	TGTGCCAGCTCACCTACTGATAAGAGGGGGACAGGGCCCTACGAGCAGTACTTC	CASSPTDKRGTGPYEQYF
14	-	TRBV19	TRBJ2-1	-	TGTGCCAGTAGTATAAGGGGCGTTGGGGATGAGCAGTTCTTC	CASSIRGVGDEQFF
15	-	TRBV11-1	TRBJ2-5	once	TGTGCCAGCAGCTTAGGTGTCTCGGAGCAAGAGACCCAGTACTTC	CASSLGVSEQETQYF
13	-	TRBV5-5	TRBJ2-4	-	TGTGCCAGCAGCTTTGGCCAGGGGAACATTCAGTACTTC	CASSFGQGNIQYF
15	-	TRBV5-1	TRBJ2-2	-	TGCGCCAGCAGCTTGGTCAGGGGAAGAACCGGGGAGCTGTTTTTT	CASSLVRGRTGELFF
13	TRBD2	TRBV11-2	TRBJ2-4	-	TGTGCCAGCAGCTCCGGGACTAGCAACATTCAGTACTTC	CASSSGTSNIQYF
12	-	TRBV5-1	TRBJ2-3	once	TGCGCCAGCACGGGGGAAGCAGATACGCAGTATTTT	CASTGEADTQYF
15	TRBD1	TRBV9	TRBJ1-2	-	TGTGCCAGCAGCGTAGATGGCAGGGGGCCCTATGGCTACACCTTC	CASSVDGRGPYGYTF
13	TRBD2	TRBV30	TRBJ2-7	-	TGTGCCCTCACGCGGGGGTCGAATTACGAGCAGTACTTC	CALTRGSNYEQYF
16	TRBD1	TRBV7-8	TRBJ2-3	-	TGTGCCAGCAGCTTAGTACAGGGGCACGATACAGATACGCAGTATTTT	CASSLVQGHDTDTQYF
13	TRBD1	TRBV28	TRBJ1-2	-	TGTGCCAGCAGTCCAAGGACAGGGAATGGCTACACCTTC	CASSPRTGNGYTF
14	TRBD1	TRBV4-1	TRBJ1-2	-	TGCGCCAGCAGCCCCGGACAGGGAGCCTATGGCTACACCTTC	CASSPGQGAYGYTF
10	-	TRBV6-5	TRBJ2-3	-	TGTGCCAGCACTTTAGATACGCAGTATTTT	CASTLDTQYF
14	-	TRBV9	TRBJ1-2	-	TGTGCCAGCAGCGTAGGGGGAGGCGGCTATGGCTACACCTTC	CASSVGGGGYGYTF
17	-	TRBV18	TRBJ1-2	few	TGTGCCAGCTCACCAGACGACGGGAGAAGGATAGGGTATGGCTACACCTTC	CASSPDDGRRIGYGYTF
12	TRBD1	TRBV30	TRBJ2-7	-	TGTGCCTGGGGACAGGGGGCGGGCGAGCAGTACTTC	CAWGQGAGEQYF
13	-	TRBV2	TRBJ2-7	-	TGTGCCAGCACAACCGGAGTTGGCTACGAGCAGTACTTC	CASTTGVGYEQYF
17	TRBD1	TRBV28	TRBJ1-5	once	TGTGCCTCGGTCAGACAGGGGCTACGCGATAGCAATCAGCCCCAGCATTTT	CASVRQGLRDSNQPQHF
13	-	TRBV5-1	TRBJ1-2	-	TGCGCCAGCAGCTTGGGATATAGCCAGGGCTACACCTTC	CASSLGYSQGYTF
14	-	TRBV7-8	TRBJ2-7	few	TGTGCCAGCAGCTTATCGTCGTCTGTCCCCGAGCAGTACTTC	CASSLSSSVPEQYF
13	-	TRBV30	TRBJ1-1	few	TGTGCCTGGAGGGGGCTCATGAACACTGAAGCTTTCTTT	CAWRGLMNTEAFF
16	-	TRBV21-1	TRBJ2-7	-	TGTGCCAGCACCAACGGGGGTCCAGCAGGAGTGTGCGAGCAGTACTTC	CASTNGGPAGVCEQYF
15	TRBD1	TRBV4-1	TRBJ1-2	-	TGCGCCAGCAGCTACCCGGGACAGGGACGAGATGGCTACACCTTC	CASSYPGQGRDGYTF
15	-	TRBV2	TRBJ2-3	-	TGTGCCAGCAGTGTGGCAGGGGCGTCGGGAGATACGCAGTATTTT	CASSVAGASGDTQYF
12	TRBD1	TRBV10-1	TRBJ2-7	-	TGCGCCAGACAGGGGTTGGCCTACGAGCAGTACTTC	CARQGLAYEQYF
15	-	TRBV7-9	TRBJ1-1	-	TGTGCCAGCAGCTTAGATCAGGGCTTCAACACTGAAGCTTTCTTT	CASSLDQGFNTEAFF
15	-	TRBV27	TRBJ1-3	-	TGTGCCAGCAGTTCAATTGCGGGACGCGGAAACACCATATATTTT	CASSSIAGRGNTIYF
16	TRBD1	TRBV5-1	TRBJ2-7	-	TGCGCCAGCAGCTTGGTTTCCCGACAGGGAAACTACGAGCAGTACTTC	CASSLVSRQGNYEQYF
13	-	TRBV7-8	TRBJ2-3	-	TGTGCCAGCAGCTTAGCTGCCGGGGACATGCAGTATTTT	CASSLAAGDMQYF
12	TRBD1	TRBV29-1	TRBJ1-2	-	TGCAGCGTGGGACAGGGGGGCTATGGCTACACCTTC	CSVGQGGYGYTF
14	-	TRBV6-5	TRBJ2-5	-	TGTGCCAGCAGCTATACAGGTCTTCTCGAGACCCAGTACTTC	CASSYTGLLETQYF